Below, one T cell receptor (beta chain) is given with its context. What it binds is unknown. Treatment defined: oral pan-JAK inhibitor, 5-10 mg twice daily. Germline assignment: CDR1 GTSNPN and CDR2 SVGIG (reference sequence). V dropped 3 bases and J dropped 11 bases, with 17 bases sitting between them. This CDR3 contains 13 residues. The data are from a study of CD8+ T cells in alopecia areata. Across the whole study: Scalp area affected, as a percentage, set the severity score of treated patients.

Whole-study findings and limits: An increase in clonality over normal scalp was evident in lesional scalp, especially alopecia totalis/universalis.

RNA, once extracted, was reverse transcribed into cDNA for use as the sequencing template. Produced via immunoSEQ multiplex PCR; TCRdb's table is partial and in-frame only. Here the sample spans a few hundred thousand clones, approximately 67% being singletons. V is TRBV30 and J is TRBJ1-5, with D perhaps TRBD1 (5 bases). The TCR comes from a human donor with alopecia areata. Sequenced material: CD4+ T cells sorted from blood, taken at week 44, from a patient treated with tofacitinib. The CDR3 DNA reads TGTGCCTGGAGCGCTATGGGGGGTGAAGCCCAGCATTTT. Protein: CAWSAMGGEAQHF.